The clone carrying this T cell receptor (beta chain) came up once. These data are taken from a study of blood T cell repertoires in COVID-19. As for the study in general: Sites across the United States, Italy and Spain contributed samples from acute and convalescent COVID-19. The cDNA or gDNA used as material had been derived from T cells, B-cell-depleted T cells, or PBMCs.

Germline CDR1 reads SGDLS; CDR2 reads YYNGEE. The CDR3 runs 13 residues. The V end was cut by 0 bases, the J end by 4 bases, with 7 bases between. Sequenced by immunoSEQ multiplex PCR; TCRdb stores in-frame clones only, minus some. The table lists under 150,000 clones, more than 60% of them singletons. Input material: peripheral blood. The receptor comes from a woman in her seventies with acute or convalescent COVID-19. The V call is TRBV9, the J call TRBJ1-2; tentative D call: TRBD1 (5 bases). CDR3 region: CASSVEQGYGYTF. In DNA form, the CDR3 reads TGTGCCAGCAGCGTAGAGCAGGGCTATGGCTACACCTTC.